In its sample, the clone carrying this T cell receptor beta chain was seen a few times. Its antigen is not identified. This sample was included in a study of blood T cells in healthy people across ages. Study-level information: The template switching approach captured approximately one barcoded beta molecule for every two T cells.

Findings and limits, study-wide: Underestimates were what the diversity estimates from one million T cells were considered to be. Roughly linear age-related decline in beta diversity appeared, significant by age approximately 41.

CDR1 and CDR2 from the germline V gene are MNHNY and SVGAGI (reference sequence). This CDR3 spans 15 amino acids. The use of a sample-barcoded 5' primer and a J-beta primer mix characterized a second PCR of roughly 7 to 12 cycles. All cDNA molecules were each tagged by a template-switch adaptor with 12 random nucleotides. TCRdb fed the 5' RACE reads into MiXCR, producing one record per CDR3 protein. The repertoire includes about 720,000 distinct CDR3 sequences, over 20% of them detected once, and less than 25% sits in the top ten. This sequence originates from a man in his 70s in good health. The sample taken for sequencing was blood. The genes are TRBV6-6 and TRBJ2-1, with 7 bases that match TRBD2. The tail of the sequence fits TRBJ2-7 better, so the J call may be wrong. CDR3 region: CASSYQGSGVNEQYF. For the CDR3, the DNA is TGTGCCAGCAGTTACCAGGGCAGCGGGGTGAACGAGCAGTACTTC.